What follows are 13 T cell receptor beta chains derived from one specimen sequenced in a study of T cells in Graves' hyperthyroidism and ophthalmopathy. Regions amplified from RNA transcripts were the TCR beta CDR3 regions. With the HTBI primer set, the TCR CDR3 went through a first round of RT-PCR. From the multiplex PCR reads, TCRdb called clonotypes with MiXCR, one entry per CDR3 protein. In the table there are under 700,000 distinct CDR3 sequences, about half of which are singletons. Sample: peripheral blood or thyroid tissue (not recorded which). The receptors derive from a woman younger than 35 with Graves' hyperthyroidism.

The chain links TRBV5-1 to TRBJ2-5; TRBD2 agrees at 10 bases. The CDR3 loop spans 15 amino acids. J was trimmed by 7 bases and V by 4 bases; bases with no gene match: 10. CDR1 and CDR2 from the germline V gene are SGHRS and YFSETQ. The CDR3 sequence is CASSQYSSGSRTQYF. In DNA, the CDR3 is TGCGCCAGCAGCCAGTATTCTAGCGGGAGTCGGACCCAGTACTTC.

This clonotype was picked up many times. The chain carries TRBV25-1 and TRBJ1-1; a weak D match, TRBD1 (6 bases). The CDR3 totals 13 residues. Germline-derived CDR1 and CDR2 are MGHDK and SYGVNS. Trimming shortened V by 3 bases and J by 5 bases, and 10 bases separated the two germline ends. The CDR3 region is CASSDGGGTEAFF. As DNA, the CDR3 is TGTGCCAGCAGTGACGGAGGGGGGACTGAAGCTTTCTTT.

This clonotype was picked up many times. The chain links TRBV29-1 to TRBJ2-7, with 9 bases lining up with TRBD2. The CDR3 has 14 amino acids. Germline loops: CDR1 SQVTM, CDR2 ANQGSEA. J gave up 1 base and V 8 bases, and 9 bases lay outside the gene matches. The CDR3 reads CSFTFSGSSYEQYF. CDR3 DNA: TGCAGCTTCACCTTTAGCGGGAGTTCCTACGAGCAGTACTTC.

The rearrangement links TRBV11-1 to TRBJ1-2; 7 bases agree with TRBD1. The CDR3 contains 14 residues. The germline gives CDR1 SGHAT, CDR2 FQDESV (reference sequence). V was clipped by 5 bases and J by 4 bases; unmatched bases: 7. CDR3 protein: CASSKTGPAYGYTF. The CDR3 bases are TGTGCCAGCAGCAAGACAGGGCCAGCCTATGGCTACACCTTC.

CDR3 nucleotide sequence: TGTGCCAGCAGTTTCCGCGGACTAGCGGGAGCCTACGAGCAGTACTTC. This sequence encodes CASSFRGLAGAYEQYF. This sequence joins TRBV12-3 or TRBV12-4 and TRBJ2-7; 13 bases match TRBD2. Trimming at V came to 3 bases and at J to 2 bases, leaving 4 bases not matched to a gene. The CDR3 totals 16 residues.

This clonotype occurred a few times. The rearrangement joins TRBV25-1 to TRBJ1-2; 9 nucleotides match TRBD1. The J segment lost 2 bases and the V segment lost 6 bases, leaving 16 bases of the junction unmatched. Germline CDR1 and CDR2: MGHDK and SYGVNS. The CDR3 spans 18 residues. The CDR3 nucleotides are TGTGCCAGCAGCCAAGCCATCCCCCACAGGGGGCCCAACTATGGCTACACCTTC. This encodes CASSQAIPHRGPNYGYTF.

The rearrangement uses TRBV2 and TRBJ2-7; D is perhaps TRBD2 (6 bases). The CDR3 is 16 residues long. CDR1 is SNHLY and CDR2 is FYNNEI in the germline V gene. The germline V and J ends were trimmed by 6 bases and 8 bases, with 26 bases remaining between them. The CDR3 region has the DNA TGTGCCAGCAGCCAAGATACGACGGCCTGGCGGGGACAGCAGTACTTC. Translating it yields CASSQDTTAWRGQQYF.

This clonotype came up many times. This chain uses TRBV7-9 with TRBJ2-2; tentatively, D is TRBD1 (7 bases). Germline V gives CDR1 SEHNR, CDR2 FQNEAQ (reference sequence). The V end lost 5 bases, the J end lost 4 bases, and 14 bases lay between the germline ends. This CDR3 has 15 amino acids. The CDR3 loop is CASSPRDRTTGELFF. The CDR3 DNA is TGTGCCAGCAGCCCGCGGGACAGAACCACCGGGGAGCTGTTTTTT.

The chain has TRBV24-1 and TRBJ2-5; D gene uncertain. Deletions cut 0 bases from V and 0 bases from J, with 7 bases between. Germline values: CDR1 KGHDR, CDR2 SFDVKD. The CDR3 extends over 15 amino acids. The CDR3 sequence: CATSDLGAYQETQYF. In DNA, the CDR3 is TGTGCCACCAGTGATTTGGGTGCCTACCAAGAGACCCAGTACTTC.

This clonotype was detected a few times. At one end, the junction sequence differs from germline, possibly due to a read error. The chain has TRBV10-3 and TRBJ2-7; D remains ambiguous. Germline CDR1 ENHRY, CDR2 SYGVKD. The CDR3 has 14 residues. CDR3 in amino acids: CASSYSSTSPEQYF. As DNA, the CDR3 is TGTGCCAGCAGTTACAGTAGTACGAGCCCCGAGCAGTACTTC.

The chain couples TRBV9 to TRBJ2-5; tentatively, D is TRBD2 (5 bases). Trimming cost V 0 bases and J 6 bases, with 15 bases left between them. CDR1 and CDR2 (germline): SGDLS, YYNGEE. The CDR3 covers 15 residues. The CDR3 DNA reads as TGTGCCAGCAGCGTAGATACCGGGATCCTGCAGACCCAGTACTTC. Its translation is CASSVDTGILQTQYF.

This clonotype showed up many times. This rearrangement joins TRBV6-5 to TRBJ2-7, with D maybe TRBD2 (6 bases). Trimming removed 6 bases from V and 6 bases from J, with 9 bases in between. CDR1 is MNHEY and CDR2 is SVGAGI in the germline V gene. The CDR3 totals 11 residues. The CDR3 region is CASSFGGEQYF. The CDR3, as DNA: TGTGCCAGCAGCTTCGGGGGCGAGCAGTACTTC.

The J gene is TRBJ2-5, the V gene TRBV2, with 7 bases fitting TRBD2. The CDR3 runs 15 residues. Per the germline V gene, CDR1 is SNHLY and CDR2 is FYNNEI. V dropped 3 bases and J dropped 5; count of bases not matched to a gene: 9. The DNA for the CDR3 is TGTGCCAGCAGTGACCTGGGAGGGCCTCAGGAGACCCAGTACTTC. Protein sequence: CASSDLGGPQETQYF.